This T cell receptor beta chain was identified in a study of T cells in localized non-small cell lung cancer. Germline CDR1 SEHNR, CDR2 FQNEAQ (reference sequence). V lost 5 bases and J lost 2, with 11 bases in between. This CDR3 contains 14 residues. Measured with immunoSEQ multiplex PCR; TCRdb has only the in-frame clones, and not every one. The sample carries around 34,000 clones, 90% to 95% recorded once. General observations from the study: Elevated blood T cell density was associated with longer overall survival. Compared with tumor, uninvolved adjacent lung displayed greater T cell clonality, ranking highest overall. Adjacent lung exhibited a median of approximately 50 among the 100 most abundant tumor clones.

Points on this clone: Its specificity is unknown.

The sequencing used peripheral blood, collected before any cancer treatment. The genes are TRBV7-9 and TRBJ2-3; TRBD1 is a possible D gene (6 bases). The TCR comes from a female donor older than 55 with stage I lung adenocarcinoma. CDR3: CASSRRTDTDTQYF. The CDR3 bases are TGTGCCAGCAGCCGTAGGACAGACACAGATACGCAGTATTTT.